This T cell receptor beta chain came from a study of blood T cell repertoires in COVID-19. Authors' analysis steps: Estimates of nucleated cell counts were drawn from the amplification of reference gene primers. Profiled with immunoSEQ multiplex PCR; TCRdb holds only in-frame clones, not every one. V, J and clone size were drawn from that table, and D and trimming were deduced from the DNA. The top ten clones hold about 12% of a sample with around 190,000 clones, around 80% of them seen once. This CDR3 contains 17 residues. Germline V lookup: CDR1 MNHEY, CDR2 SMNVEV (reference sequence). V lost 4 bases, J lost 8 bases, and 13 bases stayed unmatched.

The specimen sequenced was peripheral blood. V and J are TRBV27 and TRBJ1-6, with TRBD1 matching 8 bases. This sequence originates from a human donor in a cohort sampled during active COVID-19. The CDR3 sequence: CASSSLWDRSHDSPLHF. CDR3 nucleotides: TGTGCCAGCAGTTCATTATGGGACAGGTCGCATGATTCACCCCTCCACTTT.